This T cell receptor beta chain comes out of a study of cytomegalovirus exposure and HLA in healthy donors. CDR3 length: 12 residues. V dropped 4 bases and J dropped 3 bases, with 9 bases sitting between them. Germline-derived CDR1 and CDR2 are GTSNPN and SVGIG (reference sequence). Primers: 60 Vbeta forward and 13 Jbeta reverse. The assay was immunoSEQ multiplex PCR, and TCRdb's table has in-frame clones only and misses some. The table records about 120,000 clones, 75% to 80% of them present only once. Specimen: PBMCs. V gene TRBV30 combines with J gene TRBJ1-1, with no clear D. The TCR originated in a woman aged 40 to 50 in good health and CMV-seropositive. This CDR3 is CAWTVSYTEAFF. The CDR3 coding sequence is TGTGCCTGGACCGTGTCGTACACTGAAGCTTTCTTT.